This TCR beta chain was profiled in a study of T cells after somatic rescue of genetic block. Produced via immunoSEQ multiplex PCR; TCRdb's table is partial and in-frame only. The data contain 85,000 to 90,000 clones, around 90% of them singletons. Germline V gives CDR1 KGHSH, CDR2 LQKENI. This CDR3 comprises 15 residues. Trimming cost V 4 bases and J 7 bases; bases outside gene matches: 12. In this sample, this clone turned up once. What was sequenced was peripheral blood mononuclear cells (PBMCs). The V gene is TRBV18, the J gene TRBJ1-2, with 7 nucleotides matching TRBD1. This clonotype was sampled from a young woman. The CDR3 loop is CASSLKETGTSGYTF. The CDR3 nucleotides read TGTGCCAGCTCACTTAAGGAGACAGGGACTTCTGGCTACACCTTC.